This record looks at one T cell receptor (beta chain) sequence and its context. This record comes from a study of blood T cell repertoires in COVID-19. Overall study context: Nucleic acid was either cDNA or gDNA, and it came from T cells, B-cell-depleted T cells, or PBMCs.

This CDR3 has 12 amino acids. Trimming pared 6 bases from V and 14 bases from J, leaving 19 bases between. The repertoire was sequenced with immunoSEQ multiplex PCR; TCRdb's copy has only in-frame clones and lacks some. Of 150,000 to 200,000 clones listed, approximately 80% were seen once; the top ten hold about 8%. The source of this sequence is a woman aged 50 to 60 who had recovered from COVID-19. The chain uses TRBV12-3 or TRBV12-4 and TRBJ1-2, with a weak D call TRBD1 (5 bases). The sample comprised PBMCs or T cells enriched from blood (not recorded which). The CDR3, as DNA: TGTGCCAGCAGCCCCCATAAGGGGAAAGCAACCTTC. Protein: CASSPHKGKATF.